This T cell receptor (beta chain) was identified in a study of T cell repertoires in cytomegalovirus infection. About the study: Researchers turned to recently identified HLA-C-restricted CMV epitopes as well as well-studied HLA-B-restricted ones. It was the public TCR beta signatures that indicated both CMV infection and matching HLA type.

General study results and limits: Totalled public TCR beta family frequency picked out people who carried CMV plus the relevant HLA. What dominated the ex vivo response were HLA-C-restricted CMV-specific TCR beta clonotypes.

Trimming cost V 4 bases and J 1 base, with 9 bases left between them. Germline CDR1 MGHRA, CDR2 YSYEKL. The CDR3 runs to 14 residues. With regard to this clonotype: Its antigen is unknown.

TCRdb passed the reads through MiXCR, listing each CDR3 protein once. The table has about 110,000 distinct CDR3 sequences, around 28% seen once. The rearrangement joins TRBV4-1 to TRBJ2-3; possible D gene TRBD1, 6 bases. Here the sequenced sample was CD8+ T cells from cultured PBMCs, taken from culture after CMV antigen stimulation. The TCR sequence derives from a human donor in good health (CMV status not recorded). Some clones in this sample may be carry-over from other donors' samples. This CDR3 is CASSREGGTDTQYF. In DNA, the CDR3 is TGCGCCAGCAGCCGCGAGGGGGGCACAGATACGCAGTATTTT.